This T cell receptor (beta chain) derives from a study of cytomegalovirus exposure and HLA in healthy donors. Study-level information: Earlier findings included over 90 million unique TCR beta sequences obtained from some 180 million T cells.

PCR was performed using 60 Vbeta and 13 Jbeta primers. Clones were read by immunoSEQ multiplex PCR, and TCRdb kept only the in-frame ones, dropping some. The profile shows 150,000 to 200,000 clones, approximately 84% of them singletons. Findings of the study overall: A later analysis found that most CMV-associated TCR beta chains appeared HLA-restricted. In vitro assays verified that a few CMV-associated chains recognized CMV antigens specifically.

As concerns this clone: The antigen remains undetermined.

This clonotype was sampled from a female donor in good health and CMV-seronegative. The specimen was PBMCs.

This CDR3 reads CASSEAGGGDGTQYF. The CDR3 DNA is TGTGCCAGCAGTGAAGCAGGTGGGGGCGACGGGACCCAGTACTTC. The gene calls are TRBV2 and TRBJ2-5, with D possibly being TRBD1 (6 bases). This CDR3 comprises 15 residues. Germline CDR1 is SNHLY and CDR2 is FYNNEI. V was shortened by 0 bases and J by 7 bases, with 15 bases between the two germline ends.